This T cell receptor beta chain stems from a study of prognosis after radiotherapy for stage I lung cancer. Genomic DNA provided the template from which TCR beta CDR3 was amplified by two-round multiplex PCR. With primers specific to each TRBV and TRBJ gene, the first-round PCR was performed. A single record per CDR3 protein comes from TCRdb applying MiXCR to the multiplex PCR reads. In the table there are 50,000 or so distinct CDR3 sequences, less than 35% of which are singletons. This clonotype was observed many times. Trimming removed 7 bases at V and 0 bases at J, with 12 bases between. Germline V gene lookup returns CDR1 LNHDA and CDR2 SQIVND (reference sequence). This CDR3 contains 15 residues.

Here the sequenced sample was PBMCs, taken before or after stereotactic body radiation therapy (not recorded which). The receptor was derived from a donor over 45 with non-small cell lung cancer. The chain has TRBV19 and TRBJ2-2; no clear D gene. The DNA of the CDR3 is TGTGCCAGTACCCCAATAGGCGCGAACACCGGGGAGCTGTTTTTT. It is translated as CASTPIGANTGELFF.